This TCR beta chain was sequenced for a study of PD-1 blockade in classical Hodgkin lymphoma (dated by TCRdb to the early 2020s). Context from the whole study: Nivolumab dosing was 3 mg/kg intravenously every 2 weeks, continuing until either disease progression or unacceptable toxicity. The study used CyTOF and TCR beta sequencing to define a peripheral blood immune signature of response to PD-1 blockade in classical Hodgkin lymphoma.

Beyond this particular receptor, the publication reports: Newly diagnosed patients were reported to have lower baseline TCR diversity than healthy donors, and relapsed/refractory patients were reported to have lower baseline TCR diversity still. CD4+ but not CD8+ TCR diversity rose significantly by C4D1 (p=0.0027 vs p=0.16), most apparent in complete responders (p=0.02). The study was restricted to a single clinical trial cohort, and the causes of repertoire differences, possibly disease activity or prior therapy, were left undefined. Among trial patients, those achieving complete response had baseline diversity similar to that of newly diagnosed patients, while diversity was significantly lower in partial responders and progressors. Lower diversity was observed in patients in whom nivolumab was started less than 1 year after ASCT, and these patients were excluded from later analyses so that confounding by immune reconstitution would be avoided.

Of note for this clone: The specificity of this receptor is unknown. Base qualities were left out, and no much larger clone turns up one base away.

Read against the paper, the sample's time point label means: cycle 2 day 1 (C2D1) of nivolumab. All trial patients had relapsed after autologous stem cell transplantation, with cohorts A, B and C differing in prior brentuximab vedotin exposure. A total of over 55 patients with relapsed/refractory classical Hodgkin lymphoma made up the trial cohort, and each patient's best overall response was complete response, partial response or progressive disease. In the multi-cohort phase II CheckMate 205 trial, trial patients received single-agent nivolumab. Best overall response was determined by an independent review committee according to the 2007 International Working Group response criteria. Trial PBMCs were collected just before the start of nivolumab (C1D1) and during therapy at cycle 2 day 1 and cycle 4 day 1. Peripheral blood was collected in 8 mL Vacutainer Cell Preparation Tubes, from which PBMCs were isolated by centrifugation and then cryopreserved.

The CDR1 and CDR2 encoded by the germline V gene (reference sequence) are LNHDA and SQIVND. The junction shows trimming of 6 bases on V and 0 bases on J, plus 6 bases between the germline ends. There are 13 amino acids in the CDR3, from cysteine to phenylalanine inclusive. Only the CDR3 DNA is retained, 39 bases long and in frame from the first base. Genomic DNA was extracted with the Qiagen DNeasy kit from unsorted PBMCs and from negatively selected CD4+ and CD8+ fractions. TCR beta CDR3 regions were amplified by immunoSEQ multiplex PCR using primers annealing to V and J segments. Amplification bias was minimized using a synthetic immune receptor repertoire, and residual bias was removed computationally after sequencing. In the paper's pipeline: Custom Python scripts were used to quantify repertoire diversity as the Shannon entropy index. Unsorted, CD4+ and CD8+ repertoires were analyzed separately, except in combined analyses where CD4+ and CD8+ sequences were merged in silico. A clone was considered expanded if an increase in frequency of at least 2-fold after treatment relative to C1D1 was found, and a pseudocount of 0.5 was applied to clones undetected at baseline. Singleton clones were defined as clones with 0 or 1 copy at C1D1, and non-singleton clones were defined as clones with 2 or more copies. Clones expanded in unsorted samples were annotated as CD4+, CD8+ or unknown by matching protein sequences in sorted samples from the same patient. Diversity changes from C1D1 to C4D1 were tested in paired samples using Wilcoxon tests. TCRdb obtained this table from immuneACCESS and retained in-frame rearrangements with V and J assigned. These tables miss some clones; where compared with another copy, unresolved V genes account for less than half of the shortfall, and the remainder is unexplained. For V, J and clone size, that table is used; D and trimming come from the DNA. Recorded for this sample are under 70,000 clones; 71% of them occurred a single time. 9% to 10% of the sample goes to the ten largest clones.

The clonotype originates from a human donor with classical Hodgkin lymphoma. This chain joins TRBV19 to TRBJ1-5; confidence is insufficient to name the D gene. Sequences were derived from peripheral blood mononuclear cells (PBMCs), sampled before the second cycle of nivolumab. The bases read TGTGCCAGTAGCCCCCTTAGCAATCAGCCCCAGCATTTT. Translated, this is CASSPLSNQPQHF.